This entry lists 8 T cell receptor beta chains sequenced from one sample in a study of blood T cell repertoires in COVID-19. Sequencing used immunoSEQ multiplex PCR; TCRdb keeps in-frame clones, though not all of them. This sample has about 300,000 clones, with 86% found just once. The sequenced sample was PBMCs or T cells enriched from blood (not recorded which). These receptors all come from a man aged 30-40 years who had recovered from COVID-19.

The rearrangement joins TRBV11-2 to TRBJ2-1; 8 bases align to TRBD2. CDR3 length: 16 residues. V lost 0 bases to trimming and J lost 3 bases; unmatched junction nucleotides: 4. Per the germline V gene, CDR1 is SGHAT and CDR2 is FQNNGV. The DNA of the CDR3 is TGTGCCAGCAGCTTAGAACCCAGCGGGGGCTACAATGAGCAGTTCTTC. It yields the protein CASSLEPSGGYNEQFF.

The genes are TRBV6-5 and TRBJ2-7; tentative D call: TRBD1 (6 bases). V was pared by 7 bases and J by 6 bases, with 13 bases between. The CDR3 totals 12 residues. CDR1 and CDR2 (germline): MNHEY, SVGAGI. CDR3 in DNA: TGTGCCAGCACAGGGGTAGTTGTCGAGCAGTACTTC. Encoded protein: CASTGVVVEQYF.

The count of this clone is one. The V gene is TRBV28, the J gene TRBJ2-3; 10 positions match TRBD2. Trimming cost V 3 bases and J 5 bases; bases outside gene matches: 8. The CDR3 has 16 amino acids. The germline gives CDR1 MDHEN, CDR2 SYDVKM. The DNA of the CDR3 is TGTGCCAGCAGTTTTGGGCTAGCGGGAGTTAAAGATACGCAGTATTTT. Translation gives CASSFGLAGVKDTQYF.

The CDR3 spells CASSLGNTGDTF. CDR3 DNA sequence: TGTGCCAGCAGTTTAGGCAACACAGGGGACACCTTC. This chain links TRBV12-3 or TRBV12-4 with TRBJ1-2; the match to TRBD1 covers 7 bases. The CDR3 has 12 amino acids. Losses at the gene ends were 1 base for V and 12 bases for J; bases not matched to a gene: 5.

The V call is TRBV5-5, the J call TRBJ1-5; 7 nucleotides agree with TRBD1. This CDR3 has 14 residues. Germline V lookup: CDR1 SGHKS, CDR2 YYEKEE (reference sequence). V lost 4 bases and J lost 2; bases outside the gene matches: 3. The DNA for the CDR3 is TGTGCCAGCAGCCCCGGACAGGGCAATCAGCCCCAGCATTTT. Its protein product is CASSPGQGNQPQHF. The full variable domain, completed using reference TRBV5-5 and TRBJ1-5, is DAGVTQSPTHLIKTRGQQVTLRCSPISGHKSVSWYQQVLGQGPQFIFQYYEKEERGRGNFPDRFSARQFPNYSSELNVNALLLGDSALYLCASSPGQGNQPQHFGDGTRLSIL.

This chain uses TRBV19 with TRBJ2-7; D is perhaps TRBD2 (5 bases). In germline, CDR1 is LNHDA, CDR2 SQIVND (reference sequence). The V end lost 5 bases, the J end lost 4 bases, and 15 bases lay between the germline ends. This CDR3 has 14 amino acids. CDR3 amino acids: CASSPRLAGYEQYF. CDR3 in DNA: TGTGCCAGTAGTCCCCGGCTCGCGGGTTACGAGCAGTACTTC.

The genes are TRBV6-5 and TRBJ2-3; TRBD1 might be the D (5 bases). From germline, CDR1 is MNHEY and CDR2 SVGAGI. The CDR3 sequence is 14 residues long. Deletions cut 6 bases from V and 0 bases from J, with 10 bases between. DNA of the CDR3: TGTGCCAGCAGACAGGTGACTAGCACAGATACGCAGTATTTT. Translating gives CASRQVTSTDTQYF.

The J gene is TRBJ1-2, the V gene TRBV30; 8 bases are a match to TRBD1. This CDR3 is 12 amino acids long. Germline lookup yields CDR1 GTSNPN and CDR2 SVGIG (reference sequence). V lost 2 bases to trimming and J lost 6 bases; unmatched junction nucleotides: 2. The CDR3 reads CAWSMDRDGYTF. The DNA for the CDR3 is TGTGCCTGGAGTATGGACAGGGATGGCTACACCTTC.